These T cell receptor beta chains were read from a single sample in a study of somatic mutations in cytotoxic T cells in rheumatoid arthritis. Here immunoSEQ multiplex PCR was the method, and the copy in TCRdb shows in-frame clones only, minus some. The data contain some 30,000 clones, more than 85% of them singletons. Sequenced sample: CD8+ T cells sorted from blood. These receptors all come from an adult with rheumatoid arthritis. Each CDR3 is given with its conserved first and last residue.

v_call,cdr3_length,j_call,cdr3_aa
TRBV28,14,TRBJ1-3,CASRRTGSGNTIYF
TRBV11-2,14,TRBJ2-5,CASSSWTGGETQYF
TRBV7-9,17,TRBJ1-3,CASSFGPPDSSGNTIYF
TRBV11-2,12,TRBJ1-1,CASRSLNTEAFF
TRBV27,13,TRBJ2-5,CASSGLVEETQYF
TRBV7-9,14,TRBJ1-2,CASSSGQTLYGYTF
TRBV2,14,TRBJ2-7,CASSVSGGPYEQYF
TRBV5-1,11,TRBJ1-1,CASSLNTEAFF
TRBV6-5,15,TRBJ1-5,CASSLSVDGNQPQHF
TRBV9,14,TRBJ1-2,CASSVVGGPGGYTF
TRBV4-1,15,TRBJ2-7,CASSQLAGGAYEQYF
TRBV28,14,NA,CASSFGRITYEQYF
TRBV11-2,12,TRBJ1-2,CASSSDSYGYTF
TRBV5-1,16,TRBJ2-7,CASSLFLAGGFYEQYF
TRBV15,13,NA,CATSRGTRNEQYF
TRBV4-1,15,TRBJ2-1,CASSLLAGGLDEQFF
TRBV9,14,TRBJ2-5,CASSAPYDSETQYF
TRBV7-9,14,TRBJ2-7,CASSFSGGGYEQYF
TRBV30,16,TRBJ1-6,CAWSPGYNSYNSPLHF
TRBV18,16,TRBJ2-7,CASSGLAGPSDYEQYF
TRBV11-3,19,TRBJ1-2,CASSLVRLGQGTSNYGYTF
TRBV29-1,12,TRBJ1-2,CSVVPGEDGYTF
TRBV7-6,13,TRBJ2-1,CASSLSPPDRIFF
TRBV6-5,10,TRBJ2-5,CATGEETQYF
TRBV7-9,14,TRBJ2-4,CASSRDIAKNIQYF
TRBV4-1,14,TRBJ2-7,CASSHRDTSYEQYF
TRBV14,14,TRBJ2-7,CASSLHGQGYEQYF
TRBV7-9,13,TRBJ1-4,CASSLQDNEKLFF
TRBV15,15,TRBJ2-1,CATSDRGSSYNEQFF
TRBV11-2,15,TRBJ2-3,CASRTGAGGTDTQYF
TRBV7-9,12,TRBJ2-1,CASTRQRNEQFF
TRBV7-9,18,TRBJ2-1,CASRLQQASGALYNEQFF
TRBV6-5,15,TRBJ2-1,CASSPFEGDHNEQFF
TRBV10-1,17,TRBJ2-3,CASSGDPKLAQGDTQYF
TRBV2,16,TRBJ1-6,CATELGGRSENSPLHF
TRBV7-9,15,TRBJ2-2,CASSLTSPHTGELFF
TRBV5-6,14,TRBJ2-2,CASSRTTNTGELFF
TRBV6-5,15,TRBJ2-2,CASTLWQGRTGELFF
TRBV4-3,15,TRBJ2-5,CASSQGSGVDETQYF
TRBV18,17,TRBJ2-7,CASSNPSGTGAIYEQYF
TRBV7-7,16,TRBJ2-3,CASSLSTSGNTDTQYF
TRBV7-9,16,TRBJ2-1,CASSYSGTGPYNEQFF
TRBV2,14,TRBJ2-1,CARQREGSYNEQFF
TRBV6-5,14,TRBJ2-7,CASSYSTFQYEQYF
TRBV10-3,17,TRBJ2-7,CAISESGTAGSSYEQYF
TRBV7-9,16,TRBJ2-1,CASSPRGGQDYNEQFF
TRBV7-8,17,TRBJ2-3,CASSFPWDRGMMDTQYF
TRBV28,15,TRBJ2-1,CASSLGESSYNEQFF
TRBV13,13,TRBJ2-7,CASSSIAGEVQYF
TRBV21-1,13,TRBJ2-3,CASSARLPDTQYF
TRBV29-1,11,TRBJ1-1,CSAQGRTEAFF
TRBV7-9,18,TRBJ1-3,CASRGIRGSEISGNTIYF
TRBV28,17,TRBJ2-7,CASSFVSGGPSTYEQYF
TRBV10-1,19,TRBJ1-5,CASSVAGQQTVYSNQPQHF
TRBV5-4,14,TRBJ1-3,CASSSTGEGNTIYF